Ten or more counts support the clone carrying this T cell receptor beta chain. What it binds is not known. The CDR3 totals 15 residues. V lost 0 bases and J lost 5; bases outside the gene matches: 5. Germline V gene lookup returns CDR1 MNHEY and CDR2 SMNVEV (reference sequence). Researchers took RNA transcripts and amplified the TCR beta CDR3 regions from them. HTBI primers drove first-round RT-PCR of the TCR CDR3. TCRdb processed the multiplex PCR reads anew with MiXCR; each CDR3 protein has one entry. The sample lists over 250,000 distinct CDR3 sequences, roughly 15% occurring once. This record belongs to a study of T cells in Graves' hyperthyroidism and ophthalmopathy. Study-wide results and caveats: Stable hyperthyroidism was told apart from ophthalmopathy by a model built on 13 V-J features. The blood repertoire included most of the expanded thyroid clonotypes above 0.001.

Each ophthalmopathy patient scored at least 3 on the Clinical Activity Score and at least 4 on NOSPECS grade, with duration under 3 months. The study left out patients who had uncontrolled infection, other autoimmune disease, pregnancy or lactation. This chain uses TRBV27 with TRBJ2-5, with 8 bases lining up with TRBD1. Input material: blood. This TCR derives from a woman aged 40 to 49 with Graves' ophthalmopathy. This CDR3 reads CASSLSDRAQETQYF. The DNA of the CDR3 is TGTGCCAGCAGTTTATCGGACAGGGCACAGGAGACCCAGTACTTC.